These 7 T cell receptor beta chains originate from one sample sequenced in a study of OX40 agonist ivuxolimab in advanced cancers. The repertoire was sequenced with immunoSEQ multiplex PCR; TCRdb's copy has only in-frame clones and lacks some. This table has 20,000 to 25,000 clones, about 65% appearing once. This sample comprised CD4+ or CD8+ T cells sorted from blood, obtained in a trial of the OX40 agonist ivuxolimab. All receptors come from an adult with an advanced solid tumor such as melanoma, head and neck, liver or kidney cancer.

This clone was counted between two and nine times. V and J are TRBV4-3 and TRBJ2-1; 9 bases agree with TRBD1. Germline V gene lookup returns CDR1 LGHNA and CDR2 YSLEER. This CDR3 is 15 amino acids long. V gave up 4 bases and J gave up 9 bases; unmatched junction bases: 10. The CDR3 bases are TGCGCCAGCAGCCCTTGGAAAGGGACAGGGTCTGAGCAGTTCTTC. The encoded protein is CASSPWKGTGSEQFF.

The chain combines TRBV29-1 with TRBJ2-5, with D unresolved. The germline CDR1 and CDR2 sequences are SQVTM and ANQGSEA. V shed 3 bases and J shed 3 bases, with 23 bases lying between them. The CDR3 is made up of 17 amino acids. The DNA of the CDR3 is TGCAGCGTTGACGGCATTAAAGGGCCGGGCCGGGAAGAGACCCAGTACTTC. This encodes CSVDGIKGPGREETQYF.

The V and J genes are TRBV6-5 and TRBJ1-2; the D gene is possibly TRBD1 (6 bases). The CDR3 runs to 14 residues. V was clipped by 5 bases and J by 3 bases, with 13 bases between them. Germline assignment: CDR1 MNHEY and CDR2 SVGAGI. DNA of the CDR3: TGTGCCAGCAGTGAACGTTGGACAGACTATGGCTACACCTTC. Encoded protein: CASSERWTDYGYTF.

The chain couples TRBV5-6 to TRBJ2-7; no clear D. Deletions cut 2 bases from V and 2 bases from J, with 8 bases between. This CDR3 contains 13 residues. In germline, CDR1 is SGHDT, CDR2 YYEEEE. The CDR3 is CASSLTATYEQYF. In DNA, the CDR3 is TGTGCCAGCAGCTTAACAGCTACCTACGAGCAGTACTTC.

The chain is built from TRBV7-8 and TRBJ2-5, with 10 bases fitting TRBD1. The CDR3 is 16 residues long. The V and J ends lost 3 bases and 3 bases, in that order; junction bases with no gene match: 7. Germline V gives CDR1 SGHVS, CDR2 FQNEAQ. The CDR3 loop is CASSFSGQGSKETQYF. The CDR3 region has the DNA TGTGCCAGCAGCTTCTCGGGACAGGGGTCGAAAGAGACCCAGTACTTC.

Regarding this clone: One junction end does not reproduce the germline sequence, and a read error may be involved. The chain has TRBV7-7 and TRBJ2-2; TRBD2 matches 9 bases. Germline assignment: CDR1 SSHAT and CDR2 FNYEAQ (reference sequence). The CDR3 is made up of 16 amino acids. CDR3 amino acids: CASSPKPGLAAGELFF. The CDR3 DNA reads as TGTGCTAGCAGCCCAAAGCCGGGACTAGCTGCCGGGGAGCTGTTTTTT.

Sample share makes this clone medium-sized (0.01 to 0.1%). This rearrangement joins TRBV30 to TRBJ2-7; 7 bases fit TRBD1. V was clipped by 3 bases and J by 1 base; unmatched bases: 3. The CDR3 totals 13 residues. The germline V gene has CDR1 GTSNPN and CDR2 SVGIG (reference sequence). The CDR3 coding sequence is TGTGCCTGGAGGGGGGACAGTTCCTACGAGCAGTACTTC. Translating it yields CAWRGDSSYEQYF.